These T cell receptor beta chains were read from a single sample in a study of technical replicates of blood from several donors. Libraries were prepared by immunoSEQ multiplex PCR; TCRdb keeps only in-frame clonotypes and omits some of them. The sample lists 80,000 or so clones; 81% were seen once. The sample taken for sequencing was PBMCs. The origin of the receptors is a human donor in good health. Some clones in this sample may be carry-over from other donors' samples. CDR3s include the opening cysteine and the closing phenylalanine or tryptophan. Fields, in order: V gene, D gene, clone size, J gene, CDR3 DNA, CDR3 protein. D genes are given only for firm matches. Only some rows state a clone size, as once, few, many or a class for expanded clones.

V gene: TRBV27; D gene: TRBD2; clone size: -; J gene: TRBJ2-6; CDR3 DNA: TGTGCCAGCAGTTTACAGACCCCCGAGCGGGAGGGCCACTCTGGGGCCAACGTCCTGACTTTC; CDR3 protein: CASSLQTPEREGHSGANVLTF
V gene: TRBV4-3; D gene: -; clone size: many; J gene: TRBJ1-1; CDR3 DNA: TGCGCCAGCAGCCAAGGAATGATGGCAGGCGCGACCACTGAAGCTTTCTTT; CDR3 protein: CASSQGMMAGATTEAFF
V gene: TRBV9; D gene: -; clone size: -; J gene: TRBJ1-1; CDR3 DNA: TGTGCCAGCAGCCCTCGGGGGGGAACGAACACTGAAGCTTTCTTT; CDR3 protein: CASSPRGGTNTEAFF
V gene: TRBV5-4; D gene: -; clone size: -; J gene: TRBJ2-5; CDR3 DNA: TGTGCCAGCAGCTTAAGACTACGGCAAGAGACCCAGTACTTC; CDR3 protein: CASSLRLRQETQYF
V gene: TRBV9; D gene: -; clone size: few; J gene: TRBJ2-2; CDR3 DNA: TGTGCCAGCAGCGCCACTTCAGGGTTGTTCACCGGGGAGCTGTTTTTT; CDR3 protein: CASSATSGLFTGELFF
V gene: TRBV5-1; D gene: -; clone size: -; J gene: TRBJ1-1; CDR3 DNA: TGCGCCAGCAGTGGGGCTATAACCGCTGAAGCTTTCTTT; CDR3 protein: CASSGAITAEAFF
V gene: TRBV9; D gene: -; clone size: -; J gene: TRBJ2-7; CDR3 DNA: TGTGCCAGCAGCGTCGCCCCCCTAGATTACGAGCAGTACTTC; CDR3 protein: CASSVAPLDYEQYF
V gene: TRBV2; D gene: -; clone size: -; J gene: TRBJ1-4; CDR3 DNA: TGTGCCAGCAGCGAAAATCGAGGGCCGAGTGAAAAACTGTTTTTT; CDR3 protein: CASSENRGPSEKLFF
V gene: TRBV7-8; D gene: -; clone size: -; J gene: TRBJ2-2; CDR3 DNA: TGTGCCAGCTCCCCGGGTCGGGACACCGGGGAGCTGTTTTTT; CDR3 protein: CASSPGRDTGELFF
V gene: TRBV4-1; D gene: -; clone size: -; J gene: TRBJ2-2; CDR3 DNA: TGCGCCAGCAGCCAAGGGGGTCGGGGATCCGGGGAGCTGTTTTTT; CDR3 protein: CASSQGGRGSGELFF
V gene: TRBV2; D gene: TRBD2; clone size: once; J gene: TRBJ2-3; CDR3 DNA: TGTGCCAGCAGGCCGACTAGCGGGAGCCCCGTGGATACGCAGTATTTT; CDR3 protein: CASRPTSGSPVDTQYF
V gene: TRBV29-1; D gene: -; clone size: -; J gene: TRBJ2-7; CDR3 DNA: TGCAGCGTCCCGGGAAACTCCTACGAGCAGTACTTC; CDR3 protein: CSVPGNSYEQYF